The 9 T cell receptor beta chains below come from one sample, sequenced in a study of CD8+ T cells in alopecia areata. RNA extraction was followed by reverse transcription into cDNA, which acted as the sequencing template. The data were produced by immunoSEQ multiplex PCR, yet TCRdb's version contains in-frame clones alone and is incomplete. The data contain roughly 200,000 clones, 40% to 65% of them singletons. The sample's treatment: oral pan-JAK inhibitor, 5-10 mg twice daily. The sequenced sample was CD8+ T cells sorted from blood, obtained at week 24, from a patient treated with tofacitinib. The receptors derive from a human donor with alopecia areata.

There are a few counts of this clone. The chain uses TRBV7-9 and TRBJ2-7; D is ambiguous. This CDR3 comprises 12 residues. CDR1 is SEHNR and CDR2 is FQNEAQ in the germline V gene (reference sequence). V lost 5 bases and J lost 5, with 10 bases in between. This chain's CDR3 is CASSPSFDEQYF. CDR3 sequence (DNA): TGTGCCAGCAGCCCCAGCTTTGACGAGCAGTACTTC.

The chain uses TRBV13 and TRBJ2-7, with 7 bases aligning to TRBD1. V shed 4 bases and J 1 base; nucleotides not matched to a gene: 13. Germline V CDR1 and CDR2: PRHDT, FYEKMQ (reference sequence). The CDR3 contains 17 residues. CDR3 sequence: CASSSKETGQASYEQYF. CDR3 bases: TGTGCCAGCAGCTCCAAGGAAACCGGACAGGCTTCCTACGAGCAGTACTTC.

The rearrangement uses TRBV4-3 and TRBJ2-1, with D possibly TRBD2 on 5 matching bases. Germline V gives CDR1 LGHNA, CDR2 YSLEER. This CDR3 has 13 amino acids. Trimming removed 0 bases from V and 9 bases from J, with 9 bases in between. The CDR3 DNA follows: TGCGCCAGCAGCCAAGATAGCGTCGGTGAGCAGTTCTTC. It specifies CASSQDSVGEQFF.

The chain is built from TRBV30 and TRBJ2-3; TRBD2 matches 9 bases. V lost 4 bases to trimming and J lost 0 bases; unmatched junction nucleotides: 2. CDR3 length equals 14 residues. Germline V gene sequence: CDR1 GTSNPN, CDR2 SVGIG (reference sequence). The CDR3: CAWTSGVSTDTQYF. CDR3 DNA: TGTGCCTGGACTAGCGGGGTTAGCACAGATACGCAGTATTTT.

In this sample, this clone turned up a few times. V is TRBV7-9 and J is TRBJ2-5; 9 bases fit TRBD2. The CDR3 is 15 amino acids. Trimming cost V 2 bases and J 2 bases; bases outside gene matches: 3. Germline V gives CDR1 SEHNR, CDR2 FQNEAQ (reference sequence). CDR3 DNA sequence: TGTGCCAGCAGCTTAATAGCGGGGGAACAAGAGACCCAGTACTTC. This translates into CASSLIAGEQETQYF.

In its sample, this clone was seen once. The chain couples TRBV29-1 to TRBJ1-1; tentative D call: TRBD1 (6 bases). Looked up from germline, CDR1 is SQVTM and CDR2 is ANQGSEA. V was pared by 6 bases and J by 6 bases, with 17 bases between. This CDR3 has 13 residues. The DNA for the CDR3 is TGCAGCGTCGTCCAAACAGGGATACCTGAAGCTTTCTTT. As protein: CSVVQTGIPEAFF.

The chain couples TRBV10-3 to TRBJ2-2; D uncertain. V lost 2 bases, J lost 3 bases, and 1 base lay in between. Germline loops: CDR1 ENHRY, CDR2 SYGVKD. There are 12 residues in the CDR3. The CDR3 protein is CAISEDTGELFF. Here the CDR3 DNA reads TGTGCCATCAGTGAGGACACCGGGGAGCTGTTTTTT.

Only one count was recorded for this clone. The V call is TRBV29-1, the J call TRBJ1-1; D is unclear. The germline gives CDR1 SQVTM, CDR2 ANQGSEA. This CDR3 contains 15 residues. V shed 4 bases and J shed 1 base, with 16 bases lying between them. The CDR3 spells CSVVTLDFRNTEAFF. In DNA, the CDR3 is TGCAGCGTTGTCACCCTGGACTTTAGGAACACTGAAGCTTTCTTT.

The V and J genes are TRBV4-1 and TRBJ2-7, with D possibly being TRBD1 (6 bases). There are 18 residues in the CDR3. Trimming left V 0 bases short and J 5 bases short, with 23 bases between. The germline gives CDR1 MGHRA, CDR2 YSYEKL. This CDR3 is CASSQESLAPGAPHEQYF. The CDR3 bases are TGCGCCAGCAGCCAAGAAAGTTTGGCGCCAGGGGCCCCCCACGAGCAGTACTTC.